The TCR beta chain under discussion was sequenced for a study of blood T cell repertoires in COVID-19. On the study more broadly: From T cells, B-cell-depleted T cells, or PBMCs came the material, which was cDNA or gDNA.

The CDR3 runs to 18 residues. CDR1 is SSHAT and CDR2 is FNYEAQ in the germline V gene (reference sequence). V shed 1 base, J shed 0 bases, and the junction held 10 bases outside the gene matches. The method was immunoSEQ multiplex PCR; TCRdb's version includes in-frame clones alone and lacks a portion of them. The sample shows tens of thousands of clones, around 85% of them seen only once. The rearrangement joins TRBV7-7 to TRBJ1-1; 8 bases are shared with TRBD1. The sample was peripheral blood. The source is a man between 65 and 85 years old with acute or convalescent COVID-19. This CDR3 is CASSLEGTGKTLNTEAFF. The CDR3 nucleotides are TGTGCCAGCAGCTTAGAAGGGACAGGTAAAACTTTGAACACTGAAGCTTTCTTT. Complete variable domain (other parts from reference TRBV7-7 and TRBJ1-1): GAGVSQSPRYKVTKRGQDVTLRCDPISSHATLYWYQQALGQGPEFLTYFNYEAQPDKSGLPSDRFSAERPEGSISTLTIQRTEQRDSAMYRCASSLEGTGKTLNTEAFFGQGTRLTVV.